The present entry profiles one TCR beta chain with its context. Its antigen specificity is not known. No per-base quality is available; no much larger clone lies one base away. Exclusion was applied to patients with uncontrolled infections, other autoimmune diseases, pregnancy or lactation. Clinical symptoms, serum thyroxine and TRAb, thyroid ultrasound, and orbital computed tomography formed the basis for the diagnoses. Trizol reagent was used to extract total RNA, and RNA quality was then checked on an Agilent 2100 Bioanalyzer. This specimen belongs to a study of T cells in Graves' hyperthyroidism and ophthalmopathy (dated by TCRdb to between 2018 and 2021). Looking at the study overall: A discovery cohort of about 100 patients, about 44 with Graves' ophthalmopathy and approximately 57 with stable Graves' hyperthyroidism, was used to find distinguishing TCR V-J signatures. An independent validation cohort of fewer than 20 hyperthyroidism patients and 17 patients who later progressed to ophthalmopathy tested prospective prediction of ophthalmopathy. The approximately 97 discovery patients were randomly divided into training and test sets at a 7:3 ratio. In more than 5 Graves' hyperthyroidism patients, the study also compared T-cell repertoires from thyroid tissue with T-cell repertoires from blood. After sampling, hyperthyroidism patients received methimazole starting at 30 mg daily, and ophthalmopathy patients received high-dose intravenous methylprednisolone. TCR Vbeta CDR3 sequencing of 130 to 150 peripheral blood samples (approximately 44 ophthalmopathy, around 80 hyperthyroidism and some 17 progressor patients) is reported in the paper. General study outcomes and caveats: In validation, the model predicted progression to ophthalmopathy a median of approximately 6.6 months before onset, with about 64% sensitivity and 72.22% specificity. A model built on a 13 V-J signature distinguished ophthalmopathy from stable hyperthyroidism, reaching 87.88% sensitivity and about 81% specificity in cross-validation and 80%/75% in testing. No statistical method was used to fix the sample size in advance, and group allocation was not hidden from the investigators. Most expanded thyroid clonotypes (frequency above 0.001) were also detected in blood, suggesting blood repertoires may reflect thyroid immune responses.

CDR1 SEHNR and CDR2 FQNEAQ were looked up in the germline V gene (reference sequence). V lost 8 bases and J lost 6 bases; the stretch between them is 13 bases long. Counted from cysteine to phenylalanine, this CDR3 has 13 amino acids. Solely the CDR3 DNA is kept, with 39 bases framed from the first base. The TCR beta CDR3 regions were amplified from RNA transcripts. The first round of RT-PCR for the TCR CDR3 was performed with the HTBI primer set and the Qiagen OneStep RT-PCR kit. A second multiplex PCR round built the libraries, followed by size selection and purification. Libraries were sequenced paired-end with 100 bp reads on an Illumina HiSeq2000. In the original analysis: SOAPnuke was used to process the raw data, with reads discarded if the reads contained adapters or uncalled bases, had a mean Phred below 15, or lacked an exact constant-primer or identifier match. High-quality paired reads were merged using COPE v1.2.5, and each unique nucleotide sequence was defined as a clonotype. Clonotypes were aligned to IMGT TRBV, TRBD and TRBJ reference segments using MiTCR v1.1. Analysis was restricted to V-J combinations with a frequency above 0.0001, which covered 99% to 99.2% of repertoires. A TCS score was defined as the ratio between F50 (clonal expansion) and ExV (chaos), using BLOSUM62-based TCRdist between CDR3 peptides within each V-J. Welch's t-statistics and random forest reduced 500 to 650 V-J features to 10 to 15, which were used in a naive Bayes classifier (R e1071). Thyroid-blood repertoire similarity was quantified with the Morisita-Horn index. The raw public data were reprocessed by TCRdb itself: fastp quality trimming at Q25, MiXCR clonotype calling, in-frame beta chains only. Merged by CDR3 protein, the rows form single entries marked with the most common genes and DNA. These V and J calls derive from TCRdb rather than the authors' analysis. The sample table holds about 640,000 distinct CDR3 sequences, of which approximately 42% were seen once. About 7.2% of the sample comes from the top ten.

This receptor was identified in an adult man with Graves' disease, either hyperthyroidism or ophthalmopathy (not recorded which). The sequence is built from TRBV7-9 and TRBJ2-2, with the D segment identity uncertain. The sample was peripheral blood or thyroid tissue (not recorded which). The CDR3 protein sequence reads: CASEFFWAGELFF. In nucleotides, the sequence is TGTGCCAGCGAATTCTTTTGGGCCGGGGAGCTGTTTTTT.